What follows are 8 T cell receptor beta chains derived from one specimen sequenced in a study of T cell responses to AZD1222 COVID-19 vaccine. Sequencing used immunoSEQ multiplex PCR; TCRdb keeps in-frame clones, though not all of them. The table lists some 130,000 clones, roughly 89% of them singletons. The material sequenced was peripheral blood, taken on day 0 of AZD1222 vaccination. The receptors originated from an adult in good health.

The chain links TRBV29-1 to TRBJ1-5; D might be TRBD1 (5 bases). V was trimmed by 8 bases and J by 3 bases, leaving 17 bases between them. CDR1 and CDR2 (germline): SQVTM, ANQGSEA. CDR3 length: 14 residues. CDR3 protein: CSTTDTRTNQPQHF. As DNA, the CDR3 is TGCAGCACCACGGACACCCGTACCAATCAGCCCCAGCATTTT.

This rearrangement joins TRBV2 to TRBJ2-7; perhaps D is TRBD1 or TRBD2 (6 bases each). The ends were cut back, 6 bases at V and 7 bases at J, with 10 bases in the middle. The CDR3 extends over 11 amino acids. Germline lookup yields CDR1 SNHLY and CDR2 FYNNEI. The CDR3 protein is CASRTGGEQYF. In nucleotides, the CDR3 is TGTGCCAGCAGGACAGGAGGGGAGCAGTACTTC.

The rearrangement links TRBV5-1 to TRBJ1-2, with 11 bases lining up with TRBD1. CDR1 SGHRS and CDR2 YFSETQ come from the germline V gene. J was trimmed by 8 bases and V by 4 bases; bases with no gene match: 10. The length of the CDR3 is 15 residues. The CDR3 here is CASSRRDRGVRGYTF. The DNA for the CDR3 is TGCGCCAGCAGCCGCCGGGACAGGGGGGTGCGAGGCTACACCTTC.

The rearrangement uses TRBV7-2 and TRBJ2-2; the D gene is possibly TRBD2 (5 bases). Germline lookup yields CDR1 SGHTA and CDR2 FQGNSA. Trimming left V 4 bases short and J 4 bases short, with 13 bases between. CDR3 size: 15 residues. CDR3 protein: CASSSRTQGTGELFF. The CDR3 nucleotides are TGTGCCAGCAGCTCCAGGACTCAAGGCACCGGGGAGCTGTTTTTT.

This chain connects TRBV9 to TRBJ2-7; TRBD2 matches at 10 bases. V shed 5 bases, J shed 3 bases, and the junction held 2 bases outside the gene matches. The CDR3 is made up of 13 amino acids. Germline lookup yields CDR1 SGDLS and CDR2 YYNGEE. The CDR3 DNA reads TGTGCCAGCAGATCTAGCGGGAGCTACGAGCAGTACTTC. Its protein is CASRSSGSYEQYF.

The chain is built from TRBV9 and TRBJ1-6, with unresolved D. CDR1 is SGDLS, CDR2 YYNGEE, per germline. The V gene lost 0 bases and the J gene lost 7 bases, with 8 bases spanning the gap. The CDR3 has 14 residues. The CDR3 bases are TGTGCCAGCAGCGTAGGCCGGCCAAATTCACCCCTCCACTTT. This translates into CASSVGRPNSPLHF.

The chain joins TRBV15 to TRBJ1-2; a weak D match, TRBD1 (5 bases). V lost 0 bases and J lost 2, with 10 bases in between. The CDR3 covers 15 residues. Germline lookup yields CDR1 LNHNV and CDR2 YYDKDF (reference sequence). Written as DNA, the CDR3 is TGTGCCACCAGCAGAGATTCAGGGCGGAACTATGGCTACACCTTC. It encodes CATSRDSGRNYGYTF.

The chain employs TRBV5-1 and TRBJ2-5, with 9 bases lining up with TRBD1. Germline V gives CDR1 SGHRS, CDR2 YFSETQ. With V trimmed by 4 bases and J by 8 bases, 9 bases remained unmatched. This CDR3 is built from 14 residues. Here the CDR3 reads CASSSGTGRETQYF. Here the CDR3 DNA reads TGCGCCAGCAGCAGCGGGACAGGGAGGGAAACCCAGTACTTC.